The clone carrying this TCR beta chain has at least ten counts. What it binds is not known. Template switching added a universal primer site, and cDNA bore unique molecular identifiers. TCRdb re-called the 5' RACE reads through MiXCR, storing one row per CDR3 protein. Here the sample spans about 160,000 distinct CDR3 sequences, approximately 4% being singletons. V was shortened by 6 bases and J by 0 bases, with 9 bases between the two germline ends. The CDR3 consists of 13 residues. CDR1 and CDR2 (germline): DFQATT, SNEGSKA (reference sequence). This entry belongs to a study of identical twins. Points from the study as a whole: Part of the zero-insertion signal could reflect confounding by invariant MAIT and iNKT cells. Within twin pairs, the out-of-frame alpha sequences they shared showed excess low generation probability. In cord blood, abundant beta clonotypes had fewer insertions; memory showed no trend.

The rearrangement joins TRBV20-1 to TRBJ2-4; D unresolved. Sequenced input: memory T cells sorted from blood. This sequence was found in a man younger than 30 in good health. The CDR3 nucleotides read TGCAGTGCGGGGTTTTTAGCCAAAAACATTCAGTACTTC. This gives the protein CSAGFLAKNIQYF.